Presented here are 18 T cell receptor beta chains from one specimen sequenced in a study of radiation and T cells in renal cell carcinoma. The method was immunoSEQ multiplex PCR; TCRdb's version includes in-frame clones alone and lacks a portion of them. The data contain approximately 70,000 clones, roughly 80% of them singletons. Time point defined: blood 4 weeks post-SBRT, at nephrectomy. Regarding treatment: 15 Gy SBRT to primary tumor, nephrectomy 4 weeks later. The sample consisted of blood, taken from a patient whose treatment included radiotherapy and nephrectomy. Receptor source: a man aged 55 to 70 with renal cell carcinoma.

The chain joins TRBV19 to TRBJ2-3; unclear D gene. This CDR3 spans 14 amino acids. The V end lost 5 bases, the J end lost 3 bases, and 12 bases lay between the germline ends. Per the germline V gene, CDR1 is LNHDA and CDR2 is SQIVND (reference sequence). CDR3 sequence reads: CASSLKRTTDTQYF. The CDR3 DNA follows: TGTGCCAGTAGTCTCAAACGAACAACAGATACGCAGTATTTT.

The V call is TRBV2, the J call TRBJ1-2; 11 positions agree with TRBD1. The CDR3 loop spans 14 amino acids. Germline loops: CDR1 SNHLY, CDR2 FYNNEI. V lost 3 bases and J lost 5; bases outside the gene matches: 2. The CDR3 sequence is CASSDGDRGYGYTF. The CDR3 DNA reads as TGTGCCAGCAGTGATGGGGACAGGGGGTATGGCTACACCTTC.

The chain is built from TRBV19 and TRBJ2-5; a weak D match, TRBD1 (5 bases). The CDR3 length is 13 residues. Germline V gene data show CDR1 as LNHDA and CDR2 as SQIVND (reference sequence). V lost 5 bases and J lost 5, with 12 bases in between. As DNA, the CDR3 is TGTGCCAGTAGTTTGGACAAGCCTGAGACCCAGTACTTC. Its protein product is CASSLDKPETQYF.

This chain connects TRBV29-1 to TRBJ1-3; TRBD1 is a possible D gene (6 bases). V was trimmed by 6 bases and J by 0 bases, leaving 9 bases between them. The CDR3 covers 13 residues. Germline V gene data show CDR1 as SQVTM and CDR2 as ANQGSEA. The CDR3: CSVQDSSGNTIYF. The DNA of the CDR3 is TGCAGCGTACAGGACAGCTCTGGAAACACCATATATTTT.

This clone has just a few counts. The chain links TRBV6-1 to TRBJ1-2, with 7 bases aligning to TRBD1. With 8 bases clipped from V and 3 bases from J, the junction kept 3 bases outside the gene matches. The CDR3 is 12 residues long. CDR1 is MNHNS and CDR2 is SASEGT in the germline V gene. The CDR3 loop is CASGDSYYGYTF. The CDR3 nucleotides read TGTGCCAGCGGGGACAGCTACTATGGCTACACCTTC.

For the CDR3, the DNA is TGTGCCAGCAGTGTAGGGGGAGGAAGCAATCAGCCCCAGCATTTT. Translation: CASSVGGGSNQPQHF. V is TRBV2 and J is TRBJ1-5, with a weak D call TRBD1 (6 bases). Germline CDR1 is SNHLY and CDR2 is FYNNEI. This CDR3 is built from 15 residues. V was trimmed by 4 bases and J by 1 base, leaving 11 bases between them.

The chain carries TRBV10-2 and TRBJ2-3; D ambiguous. This CDR3 contains 13 residues. V lost 2 bases and J 0 bases, leaving 3 bases between the germline ends. CDR1 and CDR2 from the germline V gene are WSHSY and SAAADI. This CDR3 reads CASSEPSTDTQYF. The CDR3 nucleotides read TGCGCCAGCAGTGAGCCCAGCACAGATACGCAGTATTTT.

The chain has TRBV5-1 and TRBJ2-1; possible D gene TRBD1, 6 bases. The CDR3 is made up of 14 amino acids. V gave up 0 bases and J gave up 6 bases, with 10 bases separating them. CDR1 is SGHRS and CDR2 is YFSETQ in the germline V gene. CDR3 nucleotides: TGCGCCAGCAGCTTGGTTACAGGGAGCAATGAGCAGTTCTTC. It specifies CASSLVTGSNEQFF.

The rearrangement links TRBV7-2 to TRBJ2-7; 7 bases agree with TRBD2. This CDR3 has 14 amino acids. From germline, CDR1 is SGHTA and CDR2 FQGNSA. Trimming removed 5 bases from V and 5 bases from J; junction bases left unmatched: 9. The CDR3 nucleotides read TGTGCCAGCAGCCTGCAGGCGGGGAGGGACGAGCAGTACTTC. Translating gives CASSLQAGRDEQYF.

The chain employs TRBV30 and TRBJ1-2; tentatively, D is TRBD1 (6 bases). Per germline, CDR1 GTSNPN and CDR2 SVGIG (reference sequence). CDR3 length: 13 residues. V was pared by 0 bases and J by 5 bases, with 10 bases between. CDR3 protein: CAWSVKQGYGYTF. Written as DNA, the CDR3 is TGTGCCTGGAGTGTAAAACAGGGTTATGGCTACACCTTC.

The rearrangement joins TRBV2 to TRBJ2-1; 7 bases are shared with TRBD2. CDR1 is SNHLY and CDR2 is FYNNEI in the germline V gene. J gave up 3 bases and V 5 bases, and 4 bases lay outside the gene matches. CDR3 length: 14 residues. CDR3 sequence: CASSLWTSYNEQFF. CDR3 DNA: TGTGCCAGCAGTCTATGGACTAGCTACAATGAGCAGTTCTTC.

This clone appeared a few times. The chain links TRBV19 to TRBJ1-2, with D perhaps matching TRBD1 (6 bases). The germline V gene has CDR1 LNHDA and CDR2 SQIVND (reference sequence). The CDR3 consists of 15 residues. V dropped 5 bases and J dropped 7 bases, with 20 bases sitting between them. CDR3 protein: CASSRVTGPGAGYTF. In nucleotides, the CDR3 is TGTGCCAGTAGTCGGGTCACGGGACCGGGGGCTGGCTACACCTTC.

V is TRBV7-8 and J is TRBJ2-3, with TRBD1 matching over 7 bases. Germline CDR1 reads SGHVS; CDR2 reads FQNEAQ. The CDR3 is 18 amino acids. V lost 0 bases and J lost 4; bases outside the gene matches: 13. CDR3 residues: CASSLARGLRRSADTQYF. The CDR3 bases are TGTGCCAGCAGCTTAGCTAGGGGGCTACGACGGAGTGCAGATACGCAGTATTTT.

The chain links TRBV7-8 to TRBJ1-4; possibly TRBD1 for D (6 bases). V was clipped by 5 bases and J by 7 bases, with 20 bases between them. This CDR3 spans 16 amino acids. Germline assignment: CDR1 SGHVS and CDR2 FQNEAQ. CDR3 DNA: TGTGCCAGCAGCGTAAGACCCGGGGGGCTGAGTGAAAAACTGTTTTTT. This codes for CASSVRPGGLSEKLFF.

This clone was picked up a small number of times. The CDR3 sequence is CASSFSNNEQFF. The CDR3 region has the DNA TGCGCCAGCAGCTTTTCCAACAATGAGCAGTTCTTC. The rearrangement links TRBV5-1 to TRBJ2-1; no clear D gene. The CDR3 spans 12 residues. V lost 2 bases and J 5 bases, leaving 5 bases between the germline ends. CDR1 and CDR2 from the germline V gene are SGHRS and YFSETQ.

The V gene is TRBV30, the J gene TRBJ1-2, with D perhaps TRBD1 (6 bases). Germline assignment: CDR1 GTSNPN and CDR2 SVGIG (reference sequence). The CDR3 is 16 amino acids. The V end lost 0 bases, the J end lost 3 bases, and 17 bases lay between the germline ends. For the CDR3, the DNA is TGTGCCTGGAGTGTCCCCCGGACAGCAATTGACTATGGCTACACCTTC. Protein sequence: CAWSVPRTAIDYGYTF.

The chain recombines TRBV28 with TRBJ1-2; TRBD1 is a possible D gene (6 bases). The CDR3 runs 15 residues. Germline lookup yields CDR1 MDHEN and CDR2 SYDVKM. V shed 5 bases and J shed 0 bases, with 13 bases lying between them. CDR3 residues: CASSTPGGTNYGYTF. The CDR3 DNA sequence: TGTGCCAGCAGTACGCCGGGGGGCACTAACTATGGCTACACCTTC.

The rearrangement uses TRBV11-2 and TRBJ2-5; D not resolved. The CDR3 runs to 15 residues. Germline lookup yields CDR1 SGHAT and CDR2 FQNNGV. V was trimmed by 1 base and J by 5 bases, leaving 14 bases between them. The CDR3 spells CASSLAQTPRETQYF. In DNA, the CDR3 is TGTGCCAGCAGCTTAGCTCAGACCCCCCGGGAGACCCAGTACTTC.